This is a list of T cell receptor beta chains from one sample in a study of blood T cells in healthy people across ages. TCRdb called the 5' RACE reads again in MiXCR, with one record for every CDR3 protein. Here the sample spans approximately 800,000 distinct CDR3 sequences, approximately 67% being singletons. The specimen was blood. The receptors were sampled from a man aged 25-40 years in good health. The CDR3 runs from the conserved cysteine through the conserved F or W. Fields, in order: CDR3 protein, CDR3 DNA, J gene, clone size, D gene, V gene. D genes are given only for firm matches. The size of a clone is reported for some rows only, either as once, few or many, or as a class for expanded clones.

CASSRPGQGVEKLFF | TGTGCCAGCAGCCGGCCGGGACAGGGTGTCGAAAAACTGTTTTTT | TRBJ1-4 | - | TRBD1 | TRBV3-1
CSASRSENIQYF | TGCAGTGCTAGCCGCTCCGAAAACATTCAGTACTTC | TRBJ2-4 | few | - | TRBV20-1
CASSVGLIPYNSPLHF | TGTGCCAGCAGCGTTGGTCTCATACCCTATAATTCACCCCTCCACTTT | TRBJ1-6 | - | - | TRBV9
CAISYLAGATDTQYF | TGTGCCATCAGCTATCTAGCGGGGGCTACAGATACGCAGTATTTT | TRBJ2-3 | - | TRBD2 | TRBV10-3
CASSYLSGEPDTQYF | TGTGCCAGCAGTTACCTGAGCGGGGAGCCAGATACGCAGTATTTT | TRBJ2-3 | - | TRBD2 | TRBV6-2/TRBV6-3
CASSAPRGGHTEEQYF | TGTGCCAGCAGCGCCCCCCGGGGGGGCCATACGGAAGAGCAGTACTTC | TRBJ2-7 | few | TRBD2 | TRBV9
CASSFHSDRSQYF | TGTGCCAGCAGCTTCCATTCGGACAGAAGTCAGTACTTC | TRBJ2-5 | - | - | TRBV7-2
CASRDTQYF | TGTGCCAGCAGGGATACGCAGTATTTT | TRBJ2-3 | many | - | TRBV2
CAWSYGGNTEAFF | TGTGCCTGGAGTTATGGGGGGAACACTGAAGCTTTCTTT | TRBJ1-1 | few | - | TRBV30
CSAGQYEQYF | TGCAGCGCTGGACAGTACGAGCAGTACTTC | TRBJ2-7 | - | - | TRBV29-1
CSAPPDRNYGYTF | TGCAGTGCTCCACCGGACCGCAACTATGGCTACACCTTC | TRBJ1-2 | - | - | TRBV20-1
CATLDRNNSPLHF | TGTGCCACCTTAGACAGGAATAATTCACCCCTCCACTTT | TRBJ1-6 | - | - | TRBV6-6
CASSLVLGLYEQYF | TGTGCCAGCAGCTTAGTATTGGGACTCTACGAGCAGTACTTC | TRBJ2-7 | - | - | TRBV7-2
CASSYLNFNYNEQFF | TGTGCCAGCAGTTACCTGAACTTCAACTACAATGAGCAGTTCTTC | TRBJ2-1 | - | - | TRBV6-2/TRBV6-3
CASSAGTTQYF | TGTGCCAGCAGCGCAGGGACAACCCAGTACTTC | TRBJ2-5 | - | - | TRBV6-5
CSAPSGGLGDEQYF | TGCAGTGCTCCCTCCGGGGGGTTAGGGGACGAGCAGTACTTC | TRBJ2-7 | - | TRBD2 | TRBV20-1
CASSWDFDSEQFF | TGTGCCAGCAGTTGGGACTTTGACAGTGAGCAGTTCTTC | TRBJ2-1 | once | - | TRBV27
CASRQPGQRNQPQHF | TGTGCCAGCAGACAACCGGGACAGCGCAATCAGCCCCAGCATTTT | TRBJ1-5 | - | TRBD1 | TRBV28
CARGGLNGYTF | TGTGCCAGGGGGGGATTAAATGGCTACACCTTC | TRBJ1-2 | - | - | TRBV7-2
CASSWQFNSPLHF | TGTGCCAGCAGTTGGCAATTCAATTCACCCCTCCACTTT | TRBJ1-6 | - | - | TRBV27
CSAKIGGLLSGANVLTF | TGCAGTGCTAAAATAGGGGGCCTCCTCTCTGGGGCCAACGTCCTGACTTTC | TRBJ2-6 | - | TRBD1 | TRBV20-1
CASSQEKSSHQPQHF | TGTGCCAGCAGCCAAGAAAAATCGAGCCATCAGCCCCAGCATTTT | TRBJ1-5 | once | - | TRBV4-2
CASSSTPGPQETQYF | TGCGCCAGCAGCTCGACGCCGGGACCACAAGAGACCCAGTACTTC | TRBJ2-5 | - | - | TRBV5-1
CASSQGPGDQPQHF | TGTGCCAGCAGCCAAGGTCCCGGAGATCAGCCCCAGCATTTT | TRBJ1-5 | - | - | TRBV3-1
CASSYSTGEQFF | TGTGCCAGCAGTTACTCGACAGGGGAGCAGTTCTTC | TRBJ2-1 | - | TRBD1 | TRBV6-2/TRBV6-3
CASSWDMGVKTQYF | TGTGCCAGCAGTTGGGACATGGGCGTGAAGACCCAGTACTTC | TRBJ2-5 | once | - | TRBV6-6
CASSSLAGVSTDTQYF | TGTGCCAGCAGTTCTTTAGCGGGGGTGAGCACAGATACGCAGTATTTT | TRBJ2-3 | - | TRBD2 | TRBV7-9
CASSRGLAGSENIQYF | TGTGCCAGCAGCCGAGGACTAGCGGGGTCGGAAAACATTCAGTACTTC | TRBJ2-4 | - | TRBD2 | TRBV28
CASSPGTAGETQYF | TGTGCCAGCAGCCCGGGGACAGCGGGAGAGACCCAGTACTTC | TRBJ2-5 | few | - | TRBV7-7
CSARGVAGATYEQYF | TGCAGTGCTAGAGGGGTAGCGGGGGCTACCTACGAGCAGTACTTC | TRBJ2-7 | - | TRBD2 | TRBV20-1
CASSSIGRGGSYNEQFF | TGTGCCAGCAGCTCTATCGGGCGGGGGGGCTCCTACAATGAGCAGTTCTTC | TRBJ2-1 | few | TRBD2 | TRBV13
CAGQGAAFETQYF | TGTGCCGGACAGGGGGCTGCCTTCGAGACCCAGTACTTC | TRBJ2-5 | - | TRBD1 | TRBV6-6
CASSLAVGIYNEQFF | TGCGCCAGCAGCTTGGCCGTGGGGATCTACAATGAGCAGTTCTTC | TRBJ2-1 | - | - | TRBV5-1
CSAMEWQGPNEQYF | TGCAGTGCTATGGAGTGGCAGGGTCCGAACGAGCAGTACTTC | TRBJ2-7 | - | - | TRBV20-1
CSAVAGGPTDTQYF | TGCAGTGCTGTAGCGGGGGGGCCAACAGATACGCAGTATTTT | TRBJ2-3 | - | TRBD2 | TRBV20-1
CSARKPGAYNEQYF | TGCAGTGCTAGAAAACCAGGAGCCTACAATGAGCAGTACTTC | TRBJ2-5 | - | - | TRBV20-1
CAIRAQTETQYF | TGTGCCATCAGGGCTCAGACAGAGACCCAGTACTTC | TRBJ2-5 | few | - | TRBV10-3
CASSFAATSGGAIGEQFF | TGTGCCAGCAGTTTTGCGGCGACTAGCGGGGGGGCGATTGGGGAGCAGTTCTTC | TRBJ2-1 | - | TRBD2 | TRBV6-2/TRBV6-3
CATSQRTGPSYNEQFF | TGTGCCACCTCCCAACGGACAGGCCCTTCCTACAATGAGCAGTTCTTC | TRBJ2-1 | - | TRBD1 | TRBV14
CSASGGKETQYF | TGCAGTGCTAGCGGGGGGAAAGAGACCCAGTACTTC | TRBJ2-5 | - | TRBD2 | TRBV20-1
CASSPGVGREKLFF | TGTGCCAGCAGCCCAGGGGTGGGCAGGGAAAAACTGTTTTTT | TRBJ1-4 | - | - | TRBV7-9
CASRSGRLDNSPLHF | TGTGCCAGCAGATCGGGACGGCTGGATAATTCACCCCTCCACTTT | TRBJ1-6 | - | - | TRBV6-2/TRBV6-3
CVSSPPSGELFF | TGTGTCAGCAGCCCCCCCTCCGGGGAGCTGTTTTTT | TRBJ2-2 | - | - | TRBV7-3
CASSMTGEGTEAFF | TGTGCCAGCAGCATGACAGGGGAGGGCACTGAAGCTTTCTTT | TRBJ1-1 | - | TRBD1 | TRBV5-4
CASSFSSGGMETQYF | TGTGCCAGCAGTTTCTCTAGCGGGGGGATGGAGACCCAGTACTTC | TRBJ2-5 | - | TRBD2 | TRBV12-3/TRBV12-4
CASMGDRGTGRYGYTF | TGTGCCAGCATGGGAGATCGTGGGACAGGACGCTATGGCTACACCTTC | TRBJ1-2 | - | TRBD1 | TRBV6-2/TRBV6-3
CASSLSGGPFNEQFF | TGTGCCAGCAGTTTAAGCGGGGGCCCTTTCAATGAGCAGTTCTTC | TRBJ2-1 | few | TRBD2 | TRBV27
CASRLPGQGSYNEQFF | TGCGCCAGCAGGCTTCCGGGACAGGGGTCCTACAATGAGCAGTTCTTC | TRBJ2-1 | - | TRBD1 | TRBV5-1
CASSYGPAREQYF | TGTGCCAGCAGTTATGGCCCCGCCAGAGAGCAGTACTTC | TRBJ2-5 | - | - | TRBV6-5
CASSLEGTGPSNYGYTF | TGTGCCAGCAGCTTAGAGGGGACAGGCCCCTCTAACTATGGCTACACCTTC | TRBJ1-2 | few | TRBD1 | TRBV11-1
CASSFSVGANEQYF | TGTGCCAGCAGCTTCTCTGTGGGGGCCAACGAGCAGTACTTC | TRBJ2-7 | - | - | TRBV7-9
CASTQKERGLAGSASTDTQYF | TGTGCCAGCACCCAAAAAGAGCGGGGACTAGCGGGCAGCGCTAGCACAGATACGCAGTATTTT | TRBJ2-3 | - | TRBD2 | TRBV12-3/TRBV12-4
CASSQRVAPTDTQYF | TGCGCCAGCAGCCAACGAGTGGCGCCCACAGATACGCAGTATTTT | TRBJ2-3 | few | - | TRBV4-3